Listed below are T cell receptor beta chains from one sample, sequenced in a study of CD8 T cells in ankylosing spondylitis. Via MiXCR, TCRdb re-called the 5' RACE reads, giving one row per CDR3 protein. The sample holds approximately 350,000 distinct CDR3 sequences, around 20% seen once. Material: blood, either unsorted or a sorted T cell fraction (not recorded which). These receptors came from a male donor with ankylosing spondylitis or in good health (not recorded which). The CDR3 runs from the conserved cysteine through the conserved F or W. D genes are given only for firm matches. The listing skips clone size in some rows; elsewhere it reads once, few, many or a size class.

cdr3_nt | cdr3_aa | j_call | d_call | v_call | clone_size
TGTGCCAGCAGTGCCGGCCAGTACCATTCCTACGAGCAGTACTTC | CASSAGQYHSYEQYF | TRBJ2-7 | NA | TRBV7-9 | NA
TGCAGTGCTTTCGACAGGGTCGGCCAAGAGACCCAGTACTTC | CSAFDRVGQETQYF | TRBJ2-5 | TRBD1 | TRBV20-1 | few
TGCGCCAGCAGCTTATGGGGGGGGCTCTACAATGAGCAGTTCTTC | CASSLWGGLYNEQFF | TRBJ2-1 | NA | TRBV5-1 | few
TGTGCCAGCAGCCGGGGACAGGGTATTTCCTACGAGCAGTACTTC | CASSRGQGISYEQYF | TRBJ2-7 | NA | TRBV21-1 | NA
TGTGCCAGCAGCGCCCAAGGAAGCTCCTACAATGAGCAGTTCTTC | CASSAQGSSYNEQFF | TRBJ2-1 | NA | TRBV9 | few
TGTGCCAGCAGCTGGCCAGGGACAGGGACCTATACTTCGAGCTCCTACGAGCAGTACTTC | CASSWPGTGTYTSSSYEQYF | TRBJ2-7 | TRBD1 | TRBV28 | few
TGCAGTGCTAGAGATGGGGGGGGCGAGCAGTACTTC | CSARDGGGEQYF | TRBJ2-7 | TRBD2 | TRBV20-1 | few
TGTGCCACCAGCCTCGTCGGAGGGCAGCCCCAGCATTTT | CATSLVGGQPQHF | TRBJ1-5 | NA | TRBV15 | NA
TGTGCCAGCCCCCCTGGACAGATCTCGAACACCGGGGAGCTGTTTTTT | CASPPGQISNTGELFF | TRBJ2-2 | NA | TRBV7-3 | NA
TGTGCCAGCGGGGCAGACAATGAGCAGTTCTTC | CASGADNEQFF | TRBJ2-1 | NA | TRBV27 | few
TGTGCCAGCCTCACAGAGGTCAATGAGCAGTTCTTC | CASLTEVNEQFF | TRBJ2-1 | NA | TRBV6-1 | few
TGTGCCAGCAGGGCTGGGACACTAGATTCACCCCTCCACTTT | CASRAGTLDSPLHF | TRBJ1-6 | NA | TRBV12-3/TRBV12-4 | NA
TGCGCCAGCAGCTTGGGTCCAGCGGGGGGATCCTACGAGCAGTACTTC | CASSLGPAGGSYEQYF | TRBJ2-7 | TRBD2 | TRBV5-1 | NA
TGTGCCAGCAGTTTAGGGCACTCGGGAGATACGCAGTATTTT | CASSLGHSGDTQYF | TRBJ2-3 | NA | TRBV27 | NA
TGTGCCAGCACAGGGAAAGGGTATGGCTACACCTTC | CASTGKGYGYTF | TRBJ1-2 | NA | TRBV9 | NA
TGCAGTGCTGGGACTAGGCGCTCCTACGAGCAGTACTTC | CSAGTRRSYEQYF | TRBJ2-7 | TRBD2 | TRBV20-1 | NA
TGCAGTGCCTCAACTGCGGGAGCAGTGTCCTACGAGCAGTACTTC | CSASTAGAVSYEQYF | TRBJ2-7 | TRBD2 | TRBV20-1 | few
TGTGCCAGCAGCGACAGGGGTAAAAACATTCAGTACTTC | CASSDRGKNIQYF | TRBJ2-4 | TRBD1 | TRBV6-2/TRBV6-3 | many
TGTGCCAGCAGTTTCTCAAACGTCCCTAATGAGCAGTTCTTC | CASSFSNVPNEQFF | TRBJ2-1 | NA | TRBV28 | few
TGTGCCTGGAGTTGGACTAGCGGGGCTAAGACCCAGTACTTC | CAWSWTSGAKTQYF | TRBJ2-5 | TRBD2 | TRBV30 | NA
TGTGCCAGCAGCTCCGTGCTTGAGGACTCTGAAGCTTTCTTT | CASSSVLEDSEAFF | TRBJ1-1 | NA | TRBV11-2 | few
TGCAGTGCTCGGGACAGCTACACTGAAGCTTTCTTT | CSARDSYTEAFF | TRBJ1-1 | TRBD1 | TRBV20-1 | few
TGTGCCAGCAGCTTAACGGGTTACACAGATACGCAGTATTTT | CASSLTGYTDTQYF | TRBJ2-3 | NA | TRBV7-3 | few
TGTGCCAGCAGCGACGTTGGCGGACACCGGTTTGAAGCTTTCTTT | CASSDVGGHRFEAFF | TRBJ1-1 | NA | TRBV11-2 | few
TGTGCCAGCAGTCTCCGACTAGCGGGGGCGGGGGAGCAGTACTTC | CASSLRLAGAGEQYF | TRBJ2-7 | TRBD2 | TRBV12-3/TRBV12-4 | NA
TGCGCCAGCAGCCCCCGGACAGCCTACGAGCAGTACTTC | CASSPRTAYEQYF | TRBJ2-7 | NA | TRBV5-1 | many
TGTGCCAGCAGCACCGGGACGGCAGCAAGTGGGGAGCTGTTTTTT | CASSTGTAASGELFF | TRBJ2-2 | NA | TRBV7-8 | few
TGCGCCAGCAGCCAAGACCTAGCGGGGGGGTACAATGAGCAGTTCTTC | CASSQDLAGGYNEQFF | TRBJ2-1 | TRBD2 | TRBV4-1 | few
TGCGCCAGCAGCTTGCCACAGGGCCCCTACGAGCAGTACTTC | CASSLPQGPYEQYF | TRBJ2-7 | NA | TRBV5-1 | few
TGTGCCAGCAGCTCTTTGGGGACAGGGGGACTCTACGAGCAGTACTTC | CASSSLGTGGLYEQYF | TRBJ2-7 | TRBD1 | TRBV7-8 | few
TGTGCCAGCAGCCCACCGGGCTTGTCTTTCGAGCAGTACTTC | CASSPPGLSFEQYF | TRBJ2-7 | NA | TRBV3-1 | NA
TGTGCCAGCAGCGCTGGGACTAGCGGGACTCAAACTAGCACAGATACGCAGTATTTT | CASSAGTSGTQTSTDTQYF | TRBJ2-3 | TRBD2 | TRBV4-2 | few
TGTGCCAGCAGCTGGAGGGACAATGAGCAGTTCTTC | CASSWRDNEQFF | TRBJ2-1 | NA | TRBV5-5 | NA
TGTGCCAGCGGGTGGGGAGGGTCCTACGAGCAGTACTTC | CASGWGGSYEQYF | TRBJ2-7 | TRBD2 | TRBV27 | NA
TGTGCCACCAGTGATGGACTAGCGGGGGGCTACGAGCAGTACTTC | CATSDGLAGGYEQYF | TRBJ2-7 | TRBD2 | TRBV24-1 | NA
TGTGCCAGCAGTCCCTGGGGACAGTCCTTTAGCACAGATACGCAGTATTTT | CASSPWGQSFSTDTQYF | TRBJ2-3 | TRBD1 | TRBV27 | NA
TGTGCCAGCAGTTACATTGGGACCGGGGAGCTGTTTTTT | CASSYIGTGELFF | TRBJ2-2 | NA | TRBV6-5 | NA
TGCAGTGCAGGGACTCCCGGAAACACCATATATTTT | CSAGTPGNTIYF | TRBJ1-3 | NA | TRBV20-1 | many
TGTGCCAGCAGCACAAAAGTGGGGGATGGGGATGAGCAGTACTTC | CASSTKVGDGDEQYF | TRBJ2-7 | NA | TRBV21-1 | NA
TGCAGCGTCCCGGGAGCTAGCGGGGAGCTGTTTTTT | CSVPGASGELFF | TRBJ2-2 | NA | TRBV29-1 | NA
TGTGCCAGCAGCTTATACCTAGCGGTATATAATGAGCAGTTCTTC | CASSLYLAVYNEQFF | TRBJ2-1 | TRBD2 | TRBV11-2 | few
TGTGCCAGCAGCTTAGCTTGGGTAGGGGTTGCCAAAAACATTCAGTACTTC | CASSLAWVGVAKNIQYF | TRBJ2-4 | NA | TRBV7-2 | NA
TGTGCCAGCAGTCCTCAGGGGAATGGAAACACCATATATTTT | CASSPQGNGNTIYF | TRBJ1-3 | NA | TRBV7-9 | NA
TGTGCCATCAGTGACCCGCGGGAGACCTCTACAGATACGCAGTATTTT | CAISDPRETSTDTQYF | TRBJ2-3 | TRBD2 | TRBV10-3 | NA
TGTGCCAGCAGCTTAGCCCTGACCCCCCGGACGGAAAAAGAGACCCAGTACTTC | CASSLALTPRTEKETQYF | TRBJ2-5 | NA | TRBV7-8 | NA
TGTGCCAGCAGCCCCGGGGACAGGGTGCACAGTGAGCAGTTCTTC | CASSPGDRVHSEQFF | TRBJ2-1 | TRBD1 | TRBV7-9 | NA
TGTGCCACAAAGAGCCCATCCAACTATGGCTACACCTTC | CATKSPSNYGYTF | TRBJ1-2 | NA | TRBV12-3/TRBV12-4 | NA
TGCGCCAGCAGCCAAGAAAGGGGGCAGAGCGAGCAGTACTTC | CASSQERGQSEQYF | TRBJ2-7 | TRBD1 | TRBV4-1 | few
TGTGCCAGCAGTTACCTACAAGAGGGGCCAGATACGCAGTATTTT | CASSYLQEGPDTQYF | TRBJ2-3 | NA | TRBV6-5 | NA
TGCGCCAGCAGCTTGGATGCTCGACAGGGGGCTTTAGGGGAGCTGTTTTTT | CASSLDARQGALGELFF | TRBJ2-2 | TRBD1 | TRBV5-1 | few
TGTGCCAGTGATGGACTAGCCACCGGGGAGCTGTTTTTT | CASDGLATGELFF | TRBJ2-2 | TRBD2 | TRBV13 | NA
TGTGCCACCACCCTGAGCAACACCGGGGAGCTGTTTTTT | CATTLSNTGELFF | TRBJ2-2 | NA | TRBV15 | NA
TGTGCCAGCAGTTTAGAGATCACCGGGGAGCTGTTTTTT | CASSLEITGELFF | TRBJ2-2 | NA | TRBV12-3/TRBV12-4 | few
TGCGGACAAGGGGGGGCAGATACGCAGTATTTT | CGQGGADTQYF | TRBJ2-3 | NA | TRBV20-1 | few
TGTGCCAGCAGTTTGACTACTCCTGGGGATACGCAGTATTTT | CASSLTTPGDTQYF | TRBJ2-3 | NA | TRBV12-3/TRBV12-4 | NA
TGTGCCAGCAGCTTGGTCGGGGGCAGGGTGGAGACCCAGTACTTC | CASSLVGGRVETQYF | TRBJ2-5 | NA | TRBV5-4 | NA
TGCAGTGCTAGAGATCTCTCGGGGGGGCCAGCAGATACGCAGTATTTT | CSARDLSGGPADTQYF | TRBJ2-3 | TRBD2 | TRBV20-1 | NA
TGTGCCAGCAGCCCGGACGCGAACGGGGAGACCCAGTACTTC | CASSPDANGETQYF | TRBJ2-5 | NA | TRBV7-6 | few
TGCAGCATCGACAGGGGTCCCAACGAGCAGTACTTC | CSIDRGPNEQYF | TRBJ2-7 | TRBD1 | TRBV29-1 | NA